This T cell receptor (beta chain) appears in the sequencing data of a study of blood T cells in healthy people across ages. Study-wide points: Roughly linear declines in TCR beta diversity per million T cells occurred with age.

Ten or more counts support this clonotype. Its antigen is unknown. The donors, healthy Caucasians from Russia, were aged about 6 to 100. PBMCs, at least 7 million per sample, were isolated. For the second PCR, which ran for 7 to 11 cycles, a sample-barcoded 5' primer and a J-beta primer mix were used. Template switching added a 12-random-nucleotide identifier to every cDNA molecule. Each CDR3 protein is one row after TCRdb ran MiXCR on the 5' RACE reads. This sample has roughly 800,000 distinct CDR3 sequences, with 58% found just once. Per the germline V gene, CDR1 is SQVTM and CDR2 is ANQGSEA. V was clipped by 4 bases and J by 1 base; unmatched bases: 7. This CDR3 contains 15 residues.

The sequence came from a man between 25 and 39 years old in good health. Specimen: blood. This sequence joins TRBV29-1 and TRBJ2-1; TRBD2 matches 7 bases. The CDR3 here is CSVVGGRGSYNEQFF. In DNA form, the CDR3 reads TGCAGCGTTGTTGGAGGGAGGGGATCCTACAATGAGCAGTTCTTC.